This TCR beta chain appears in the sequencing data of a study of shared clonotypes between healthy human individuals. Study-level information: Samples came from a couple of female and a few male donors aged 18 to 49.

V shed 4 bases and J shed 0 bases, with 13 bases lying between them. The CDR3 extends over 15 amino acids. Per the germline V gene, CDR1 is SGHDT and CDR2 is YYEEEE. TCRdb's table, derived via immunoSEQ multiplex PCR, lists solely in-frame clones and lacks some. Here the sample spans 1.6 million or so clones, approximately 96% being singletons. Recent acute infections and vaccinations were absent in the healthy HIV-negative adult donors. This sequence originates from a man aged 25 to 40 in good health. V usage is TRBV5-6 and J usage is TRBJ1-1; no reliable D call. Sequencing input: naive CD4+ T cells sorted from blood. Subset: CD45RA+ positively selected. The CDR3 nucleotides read TGTGCCAGCAGCCCGGGGAACAGAATGAACACTGAAGCTTTCTTT. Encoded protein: CASSPGNRMNTEAFF. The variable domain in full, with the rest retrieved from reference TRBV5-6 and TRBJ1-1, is DAGVTQSPTHLIKTRGQQVTLRCSPKSGHDTVSWYQQALGQGPQFIFQYYEEEERQRGNFPDRFSGHQFPNYSSELNVNALLLGDSALYLCASSPGNRMNTEAFFGQGTRLTVV.